The 6 T cell receptor beta chains below were found in one sample sequenced in a study of cytomegalovirus exposure and HLA in healthy donors. Both 60 Vbeta primers and 13 Jbeta primers went into the PCR. Clones were read by immunoSEQ multiplex PCR, and TCRdb kept only the in-frame ones, dropping some. The sample records under 200,000 clones, approximately 84% being singletons. Sequencing was carried out using PBMCs. The receptors here all came from a woman in her fifties or sixties in good health and CMV-seropositive.

This rearrangement joins TRBV4-2 to TRBJ1-2, with TRBD1 matching 7 bases. Germline trimming cut 4 bases from V and 0 bases from J; bases unmatched to any gene: 5. CDR1 is LGHNA and CDR2 is YNFKEQ in the germline V gene. This CDR3 region has 15 residues. The CDR3 spells CASSPTGTANYGYTF. The CDR3 DNA reads as TGTGCCAGCAGCCCAACCGGGACAGCTAACTATGGCTACACCTTC.

The sample holds a few counts of this clone. The chain uses TRBV5-1 and TRBJ2-3, with D possibly matching TRBD2 (6 bases). V lost 5 bases and J lost 2, with 12 bases in between. CDR3 length equals 14 residues. The germline V gene has CDR1 SGHRS and CDR2 YFSETQ. The CDR3 protein is CASRSSVYTDTQYF. The CDR3 DNA reads TGCGCCAGCAGGTCTAGCGTGTACACAGATACGCAGTATTTT.

The table lists this clone with a few counts. The chain links TRBV7-2 to TRBJ2-3; 11 bases fit TRBD2. V shed 7 bases, J shed 0 bases, and the junction held 3 bases outside the gene matches. Per the germline V gene, CDR1 is SGHTA and CDR2 is FQGNSA. The CDR3 sequence is 15 residues long. The CDR3 nucleotides read TGTGCCAGCACTATAGCGGGGGGGAGCACAGATACGCAGTATTTT. As protein: CASTIAGGSTDTQYF.

This chain uses TRBV13 with TRBJ1-1; D possibly corresponds to TRBD1 (6 bases). The CDR3 covers 12 residues. In germline, CDR1 is PRHDT, CDR2 FYEKMQ (reference sequence). V was pared by 7 bases and J by 11 bases, with 17 bases between. The CDR3 DNA follows: TGTGCCAGCACCCTCAGACCGGGGGGCGCTTTCTTT. As protein: CASTLRPGGAFF. The whole variable domain, remainder taken from reference TRBV13 and TRBJ1-1, is AAGVIQSPRHLIKEKRETATLKCYPIPRHDTVYWYQQGPGQDPQFLISFYEKMQSDKGSIPDRFSAQQFSDYHSELNMSSLELGDSALYFCASTLRPGGAFFGQGTRLTVV.

As DNA, the CDR3 is TGTGCCAGCAGCCCCATGGTAGGGAGAGAGACCCAGTACTTC. Translated: CASSPMVGRETQYF. The genes are TRBV25-1 and TRBJ2-5, with TRBD2 as a possible D gene (5 bases). The CDR3 has 14 amino acids. Germline values: CDR1 MGHDK, CDR2 SYGVNS. V lost 6 bases to trimming and J lost 4 bases, with 15 bases between them.

The CDR3 coding sequence is TGCGCCAGCAGCTCCGGACAGGGAGGTCGGGATACGCAGTATTTT. Protein: CASSSGQGGRDTQYF. This chain joins TRBV5-1 and TRBJ2-3; 8 bases are a match to TRBD1. This CDR3 comprises 15 residues. CDR1 is SGHRS, CDR2 YFSETQ, per germline. Germline trimming cut 3 bases from V and 6 bases from J; bases unmatched to any gene: 9.